A single count supports the clone carrying this T cell receptor beta chain. Its cognate antigen is unknown. This record belongs to a study of follicular helper T cells after annual influenza vaccination. General study points: Only 10-20% of analyzed cells yielded productive TCRB sequences. Most later recoveries of Day 7 ICOS+CD38+ clones were ICOS-CD38- cTfh.

Germline V lookup: CDR1 SGHAT, CDR2 FQNNGV. This CDR3 is 16 amino acids long. The junction had 7 bases not matched to a gene; V was cut back by 6 bases and J by 0 bases. Method: immunoSEQ multiplex PCR; TCRdb's copy keeps in-frame clones and lacks some. The sample yields about 8,300 clones, 80% to 90% seen once. Noted time point: 2014-2015 season, pre-vaccination. Before and after seasonal inactivated influenza vaccination, adults gave blood for sorting CD4 subsets for sequencing. Cells are cTfh (non-naive CD4+CXCR5+PD-1+), split by ICOS and CD38 into double-positive or double-negative. This TCR was recovered from an adult who received the influenza vaccine. This chain joins TRBV11-2 and TRBJ2-2, with 7 bases fitting TRBD1. The sample in question was CXCR5+ CD38- circulating T follicular helper cells from blood, obtained on the day of influenza vaccination. Subset defined: circulating Tfh, non-naive CD4+CXCR5+PD-1+ (ICOS+CD38+ or ICOS-CD38-). DNA of the CDR3: TGTGCCAGCAGGCGAACAGGGGTCCCGAACACCGGGGAGCTGTTTTTT. This encodes CASRRTGVPNTGELFF.